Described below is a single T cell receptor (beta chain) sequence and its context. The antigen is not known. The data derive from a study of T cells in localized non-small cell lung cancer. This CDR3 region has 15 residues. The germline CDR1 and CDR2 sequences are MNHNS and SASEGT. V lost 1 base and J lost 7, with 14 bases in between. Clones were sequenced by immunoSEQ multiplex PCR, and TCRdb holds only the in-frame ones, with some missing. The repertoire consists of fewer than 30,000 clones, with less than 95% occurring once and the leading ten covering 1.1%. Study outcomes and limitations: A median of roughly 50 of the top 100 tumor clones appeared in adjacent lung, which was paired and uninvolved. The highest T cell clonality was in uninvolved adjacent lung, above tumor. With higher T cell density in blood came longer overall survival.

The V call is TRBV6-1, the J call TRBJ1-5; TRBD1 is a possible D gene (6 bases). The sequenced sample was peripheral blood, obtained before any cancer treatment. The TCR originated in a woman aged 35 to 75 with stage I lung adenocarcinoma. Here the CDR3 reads CASSEDVTGSQPQHF. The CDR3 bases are TGTGCCAGCAGTGAAGATGTGACAGGTTCCCAGCCCCAGCATTTT.